The 13 T cell receptor beta chains presented below share a single source sample, sequenced in a study of control samples from healthy donors and cancer patients. Assay: immunoSEQ multiplex PCR; the TCRdb copy retains only in-frame clones and omits some. The data contain 350,000 to 450,000 clones, approximately 92% of them singletons. What was sequenced was PBMCs. These receptors were obtained from a man between 35 and 55 years old with head and neck cancer.

The rearrangement joins TRBV19 to TRBJ1-5; possibly TRBD1 for D (5 bases). Germline V gene data show CDR1 as LNHDA and CDR2 as SQIVND (reference sequence). The CDR3 contains 15 residues. V lost 3 bases to trimming and J lost 1 base, with 10 bases between them. DNA of the CDR3: TGTGCCAGTAGTATTGGGGGGAGCAGCAATCAGCCCCAGCATTTT. This sequence encodes CASSIGGSSNQPQHF.

This clone appeared a few times. The J gene is TRBJ2-5, the V gene TRBV5-1; D possibly corresponds to TRBD1 (6 bases). Per the germline V gene, CDR1 is SGHRS and CDR2 is YFSETQ. V shed 4 bases and J shed 0 bases, with 10 bases lying between them. This CDR3 is built from 14 residues. CDR3 DNA sequence: TGCGCCAGCAGCCGGGACATATACCAAGAGACCCAGTACTTC. This gives the protein CASSRDIYQETQYF.

The chain carries TRBV28 and TRBJ2-7; TRBD2 is a possible D gene (6 bases). Trimming left V 3 bases short and J 3 bases short, with 9 bases between. The CDR3 has 13 amino acids. The V gene's germline CDR1 is MDHEN and CDR2 SYDVKM. CDR3 loop: CASSFPAGYEQYF. CDR3 bases: TGTGCCAGCAGTTTCCCAGCGGGCTACGAGCAGTACTTC. Combining the CDR3 with reference TRBV28 and TRBJ2-7 gives the whole variable domain DVKVTQSSRYLVKRTGEKVFLECVQDMDHENMFWYRQDPGLGLRLIYFSYDVKMKEKGDIPEGYSVSREKKERFSLILESASTNQTSMYLCASSFPAGYEQYFGPGTRLTVT.

J is TRBJ2-3 and V is TRBV28; D is ambiguous. V was shortened by 5 bases and J by 4 bases, with 4 bases between the two germline ends. The CDR3 is made up of 11 amino acids. Looked up from germline, CDR1 is MDHEN and CDR2 is SYDVKM. The CDR3 coding sequence is TGTGCCAGCAGTACCCCAGATACGCAGTATTTT. This sequence encodes CASSTPDTQYF. Complete variable domain (other parts from reference TRBV28 and TRBJ2-3): DVKVTQSSRYLVKRTGEKVFLECVQDMDHENMFWYRQDPGLGLRLIYFSYDVKMKEKGDIPEGYSVSREKKERFSLILESASTNQTSMYLCASSTPDTQYFGPGTRLTVL.

This rearrangement joins TRBV6-5 to TRBJ1-2; TRBD1 might be the D (5 bases). CDR1 is MNHEY and CDR2 is SVGAGI in the germline V gene. CDR3 size: 15 residues. With 7 bases removed from V and 8 bases from J, the gap between germline ends came to 23 bases. This chain's CDR3 is CASTNGGVAIGGYTF. Here the CDR3 DNA reads TGTGCCAGCACCAACGGGGGGGTAGCGATCGGAGGCTACACCTTC.

The rearrangement links TRBV19 to TRBJ1-2, with TRBD1 as a possible D gene (5 bases). CDR1 LNHDA and CDR2 SQIVND come from the germline V gene (reference sequence). The CDR3 extends over 16 amino acids. With 5 bases removed from V and 2 bases from J, the gap between germline ends came to 18 bases. In nucleotides, the CDR3 is TGTGCCAGTAGTGATTACCGGGACGGACTAAACTATGGCTACACCTTC. This codes for CASSDYRDGLNYGYTF.

V is TRBV5-4 and J is TRBJ2-5; D is perhaps TRBD2 (5 bases). Germline V lookup: CDR1 SGHNT, CDR2 YYREEE (reference sequence). Deletions cut 4 bases from V and 5 bases from J, with 12 bases between. The CDR3 totals 13 residues. CDR3 coding DNA: TGTGCCAGCAGCCCGAGATCGGGGGAGACCCAGTACTTC. It codes for CASSPRSGETQYF.

The chain joins TRBV28 to TRBJ2-5; D is unresolved. V lost 3 bases to trimming and J lost 8 bases, with 13 bases between them. Looked up from germline, CDR1 is MDHEN and CDR2 is SYDVKM. The CDR3 consists of 13 residues. CDR3 in DNA: TGTGCCAGCAGTTTTCTGGGCCATCCCACCCAGTACTTC. This gives the protein CASSFLGHPTQYF.

J is TRBJ2-5 and V is TRBV27, with 9 bases lining up with TRBD2. After removal of 6 bases from V and 5 bases from J, the junction contained 4 bases not matched to a gene. Germline CDR1 reads MNHEY; CDR2 reads SMNVEV (reference sequence). The length of the CDR3 is 13 residues. CDR3 sequence reads: CASRGLAGETQYF. DNA of the CDR3: TGTGCCAGCAGGGGACTAGCTGGGGAGACCCAGTACTTC.

The chain carries TRBV29-1 and TRBJ1-1, with a weak D call TRBD1 (6 bases). The CDR3 sequence is 16 residues long. The germline V gene encodes CDR1 SQVTM and CDR2 ANQGSEA. V lost 7 bases, J lost 0 bases, and 21 bases lay in between. The CDR3 coding sequence is TGCAGCGCCCCAAAAGGACAGCACAACATGAACACTGAAGCTTTCTTT. Its protein product is CSAPKGQHNMNTEAFF.

The V call is TRBV21-1, the J call TRBJ2-7. TRBV21-1 is designated a pseudogene. This CDR3 contains 14 residues. This chain's CDR3 is CASSKRTVGPEQYF. The CDR3 DNA is TGTGCCAGCAGCAAAAGAACCGTAGGACCCGAGCAGTACTTC.

The J gene is TRBJ2-1, the V gene TRBV28; 9 bases match TRBD1. Trimming cost V 6 bases and J 2 bases; bases outside gene matches: 23. This CDR3 is built from 21 residues. Germline V lookup: CDR1 MDHEN, CDR2 SYDVKM. CDR3 sequence: CASSPLPGQGKIQDPYNEQFF. CDR3 sequence (DNA): TGTGCCAGCAGCCCCCTACCGGGACAGGGAAAGATCCAAGATCCCTACAATGAGCAGTTCTTC. Looking up the rest from reference TRBV28 and TRBJ2-1 gives the full variable domain: DVKVTQSSRYLVKRTGEKVFLECVQDMDHENMFWYRQDPGLGLRLIYFSYDVKMKEKGDIPEGYSVSREKKERFSLILESASTNQTSMYLCASSPLPGQGKIQDPYNEQFFGPGTRLTVL.

With regard to this clone: This sample also contains other DNA sequences that code for the same CDR3. CDR3 nucleotide sequence: TGTGCCAGCAGTTTGGGGCAGGCGAACACTGAAGCTTTCTTT. It is translated as CASSLGQANTEAFF. This chain uses TRBV27 with TRBJ1-1; D might be TRBD1 (5 bases). V shed 3 bases and J shed 1 base, with 9 bases lying between them. Germline V gene sequence: CDR1 MNHEY, CDR2 SMNVEV (reference sequence). This CDR3 has 14 residues.